This TCR beta chain was sequenced for a study of cytomegalovirus exposure and HLA in healthy donors. The study sampled nominally healthy donors, though unrecorded immune exposures were likely. Primers: 60 Vbeta forward and 13 Jbeta reverse. TCRdb's copy holds only in-frame clones and misses some; the assay was immunoSEQ multiplex PCR. The sample carries 150,000 to 200,000 clones, just over 75% recorded once. The source material was PBMCs. The source is a man in his forties in good health and CMV-seronegative.

CDR3 nucleotide sequence: TGTGCCAGCAGTATTGACAGTAGCTCCTACGAGCAGTACTTC. Amino acid sequence: CASSIDSSSYEQYF. The chain links TRBV28 to TRBJ2-5; D might be TRBD1 (5 bases). The DNA end is a closer match to TRBJ2-7, so the J assignment may be wrong. There are 14 residues in the CDR3. Germline loops: CDR1 MDHEN, CDR2 SYDVKM.